This T cell receptor beta chain was recorded in a study of CD8 T cells in Susac syndrome (dated by TCRdb to between 2019 and 2020). Background for the entire study: Of the Susac syndrome patients who were sequenced, 8 or 9 were in clinical remission while more than five had clinically active disease. Repertoire sequencing was used to test whether CD8+ T cell activation and differentiation in Susac syndrome was antigen driven. Susac syndrome patients were therapy-naive, on corticosteroids (some also receiving IVIg), or on IVIg alone at blood withdrawal. Broad study findings and their caveats: In the CD4+ T cell repertoire of Susac syndrome patients, clonal expansion was not detected. The number of individuals in the TCR sequencing and HLA analysis was recognized as being relatively small.

The CDR3 runs 19 residues from the cysteine to the phenylalanine. The only DNA kept is the CDR3, 57 bases in frame from the first base. From the germline V gene, CDR1 is MNHEY and CDR2 is SVGEGT. Trimming takes 6 bases from V and 1 base from J, and the germline ends sit 27 bases apart. As for this clonotype: Its cognate antigen has yet to be identified. No base-level quality is on record; no much larger clone is a single base apart.

Peripheral blood CD8+ and CD4+ T cells from healthy donors, Susac syndrome patients and multiple sclerosis patients were profiled by high-throughput TCR beta sequencing. The Susac syndrome patients fulfilled recently defined diagnostic criteria for either definite or probable disease. Bulk CD8+ and CD4+ T cells were purified by magnetic negative isolation, whereas CD8+ TEMRA cells were enriched by FACS. Blood was drawn into EDTA tubes, processed within 24 hours, and PBMCs were isolated by density gradient centrifugation. PBMCs intended for TCR sequencing were frozen in liquid nitrogen and were later thawed in a 37 degrees C water bath. The sorted or isolated CD4+, CD8+ and CD8+ TEMRA cells reached a purity of at least 90%. RNA was extracted using the RNeasy kit, and about 0.45 to 1 ug of the RNA was reverse transcribed with random hexamers. TCR beta CDR3 regions were amplified with the immunoSEQ multiplex PCR assay covering 54 Vbeta and 13 Jbeta segments. PCR amplification bias was corrected using a synthetic template baseline for primer optimization and computational correction. The paper's processing steps were these. Only productive sequences were kept, with reads annotated to V, D and J genes according to IMGT and analyzed in immunoSEQ Analyzer. Clonality was calculated as one minus the Shannon entropy normalized by log2 of the number of productive unique sequences. For each patient and control, public and private clones were evaluated within the 100 most prevalent clones. Clones were defined as Susac-specific when absent from the healthy and MS cohorts, from approximately 970 published viral clones and from other ImmuneACCESS disease sequences. In TCRdb, the public reads were trimmed at Q25 with fastp and aligned with MiXCR, with productive beta chains retained. Every CDR3 protein is listed once, alongside the most common genes and DNA of its rows. None of the V and J calls come from the authors' own analysis; TCRdb made them. This sample gives some 77,000 distinct CDR3 sequences in total; 90% to 95% of them show up just once. The top ten constitute 0.15% of the sample.

The TCR sequence derives from a human donor with Susac syndrome. In this chain, TRBV6-2 or TRBV6-3 is recombined with TRBJ1-1; perhaps TRBD1 is the D gene, with 6 bases matching. The sample consisted of CD4+ T cells from PBMCs. The CDR3 protein is CASSRTSRLTRGANTEAFF. The DNA sequence is TGTGCCAGCAGCAGAACCAGCCGCCTAACGAGGGGGGCGAACACTGAAGCTTTCTTT.